This TCR beta chain was observed in a study of blood T cell repertoires in COVID-19. Overall study context: Sites in the United States, Italy and Spain provided acute and convalescent COVID-19 samples. PBMCs, B-cell-depleted T cells, or T cells were the source of the cDNA or gDNA that made up the material.

In the original workflow: The assay estimated nucleated cells by amplifying reference gene primers. The method was immunoSEQ multiplex PCR; TCRdb's version includes in-frame clones alone and lacks a portion of them. The V and J calls and clone size were taken over from that table, and D and trimming were inferred from the DNA. The sample lists nearly 80,000 clones, over 75% occurring once. The sequenced sample consisted of peripheral blood. This clonotype was sampled from an elderly woman with acute or convalescent COVID-19.

The CDR3 sequence is CASRETVYEQYF. CDR3 sequence (DNA): TGTGCCAGCAGAGAGACAGTCTACGAGCAGTACTTC. The chain has TRBV6-5 and TRBJ2-7; D perhaps matches TRBD1 (5 bases). Trimming left V 6 bases short and J 3 bases short, with 9 bases between. This CDR3 comprises 12 residues. Germline CDR1 MNHEY, CDR2 SVGAGI.